The 31 T cell receptor beta chains below were found in one sample sequenced in a study of blood T cell repertoires in COVID-19. Using immunoSEQ multiplex PCR, the repertoire was profiled, and TCRdb retains in-frame clones only, with some absent. The sample holds about 51,000 clones, approximately 86% seen once. Input material: peripheral blood. Every receptor here comes from an older man with active COVID-19.

V is TRBV5-6 and J is TRBJ2-2; D ambiguous. Germline CDR1 and CDR2: SGHDT and YYEEEE. Trimming shortened V by 2 bases and J by 2 bases, and 10 bases separated the two germline ends. This CDR3 region has 15 residues. CDR3 sequence (DNA): TGTGCCAGCAGCTTTAACAGACCAAACACCGGGGAGCTGTTTTTT. Encoded protein: CASSFNRPNTGELFF.

J is TRBJ1-4 and V is TRBV7-2; D is uncertain. Germline lookup yields CDR1 SGHTA and CDR2 FQGNSA. Trimming pared 2 bases from V and 8 bases from J, leaving 12 bases between. The CDR3 totals 14 residues. The CDR3 DNA reads as TGTGCCAGCAGCTTATCTTCCTCTAGAGAAAAACTGTTTTTT. Its translation: CASSLSSSREKLFF.

V gene TRBV30 combines with J gene TRBJ2-1; 10 bases line up with TRBD1. Germline V gene data show CDR1 as GTSNPN and CDR2 as SVGIG (reference sequence). This CDR3 is 15 amino acids long. Trimming cost V 2 bases and J 6 bases; bases outside gene matches: 7. CDR3 in DNA: TGTGCCTGGAGTCGGAGACAGGGGGCAAGCAATGAGCAGTTCTTC. Its translation: CAWSRRQGASNEQFF.

Written as DNA, the CDR3 is TGTGCCAGCAGCCAGGACAGGGTATTAACAGATACGCAGTATTTT. Its protein product is CASSQDRVLTDTQYF. The chain is built from TRBV7-2 and TRBJ2-3, with 8 nucleotides matching TRBD1. V shed 5 bases and J 3 bases; nucleotides not matched to a gene: 7. CDR1 is SGHTA and CDR2 is FQGNSA in the germline V gene. This CDR3 has 15 amino acids.

CDR3 sequence: CASSTGGGETQYF. The CDR3 DNA reads as TGTGCCAGTAGTACGGGGGGAGGAGAGACCCAGTACTTC. The gene calls are TRBV19 and TRBJ2-5; TRBD2 aligns across 7 bases. With V trimmed by 4 bases and J by 4 bases, 3 bases remained unmatched. The CDR3 extends over 13 amino acids. The germline gives CDR1 LNHDA, CDR2 SQIVND (reference sequence).

The chain recombines TRBV11-2 with TRBJ2-5; no firm D call. This CDR3 has 14 amino acids. The germline CDR1 and CDR2 sequences are SGHAT and FQNNGV. Trimming removed 4 bases at V and 0 bases at J, with 9 bases between. CDR3 loop: CASSSHNHQETQYF. In DNA form, the CDR3 reads TGTGCCAGCAGCTCCCACAACCACCAAGAGACCCAGTACTTC.

V gene TRBV7-3 combines with J gene TRBJ2-3; D may be TRBD2 (6 bases). The CDR3 is made up of 15 amino acids. V lost 5 bases to trimming and J lost 2 bases, with 14 bases between them. From germline, CDR1 is SGHTA and CDR2 FQGTGA. The CDR3 sequence is CASSQIGGITDTQYF. CDR3 bases: TGTGCCAGCAGCCAAATCGGAGGGATCACAGATACGCAGTATTTT.

The genes are TRBV3-1 (or the pseudogene TRBV3-2) and TRBJ2-1; TRBD2 matches 10 bases. There are 15 residues in the CDR3. Unmatched junction bases numbered 8, after V lost 2 bases and J lost 10 bases. Germline V CDR1 and CDR2: LGHDT, YNNKEL (reference sequence). The CDR3 DNA reads as TGTGCCAGCAGCCAAAGCTCTAGCGGGAGTTACGAGCAGTTCTTC. Protein product: CASSQSSSGSYEQFF.

This CDR3 reads CASSQEYFWLAGGSSYNEQFF. The DNA of the CDR3 is TGTGCCAGCAGCCAAGAGTATTTTTGGCTAGCGGGAGGGAGCTCCTACAATGAGCAGTTCTTC. The chain recombines TRBV3-1 (or the pseudogene TRBV3-2) with TRBJ2-1; the match to TRBD2 covers 12 bases. CDR3 length: 21 residues. The V segment lost 0 bases and the J segment 0 bases; nucleotides outside the gene matches: 12. CDR1 LGHDT and CDR2 YNNKEL come from the germline V gene (reference sequence).

The chain employs TRBV7-2 and TRBJ1-1; 8 bases match TRBD1. This CDR3 has 15 residues. V shed 4 bases and J 2 bases; nucleotides not matched to a gene: 6. Germline lookup yields CDR1 SGHTA and CDR2 FQGNSA. CDR3: CASSSTGTGNTEAFF. The CDR3 DNA is TGTGCCAGCAGCTCTACCGGGACAGGTAACACTGAAGCTTTCTTT.

The chain recombines TRBV10-3 with TRBJ2-3, with D hard to call. Trimming took 6 bases from V and 3 from J, leaving 16 bases between them. This CDR3 has 15 residues. Per the germline V gene, CDR1 is ENHRY and CDR2 is SYGVKD. The CDR3: CAIRSVTSETDTQYF. In nucleotides, the CDR3 is TGTGCCATCAGATCCGTGACATCAGAGACAGATACGCAGTATTTT.

J is TRBJ1-2 and V is TRBV3-1 (or the pseudogene TRBV3-2), with D perhaps TRBD1 (5 bases). V was cut by 0 bases and J by 4 bases, with 9 bases left in between. This CDR3 contains 14 residues. CDR1 and CDR2 from the germline V gene are LGHDT and YNNKEL (reference sequence). CDR3 DNA: TGTGCCAGCAGCCAAGATACAGGACGCTATGGCTACACCTTC. It yields the protein CASSQDTGRYGYTF.

The DNA for the CDR3 is TGTGCCAGCAGCTCCGGGAATGGAGGGCTGGAGACCCAGTACTTC. It codes for CASSSGNGGLETQYF. The chain carries TRBV7-3 and TRBJ2-5, with D possibly TRBD2 on 6 matching bases. CDR3 size: 15 residues. V was shortened by 4 bases and J by 5 bases, with 17 bases between the two germline ends. Germline CDR1 SGHTA, CDR2 FQGTGA. The full variable domain, with the rest looked up from reference TRBV7-3 and TRBJ2-5, is GAGVSQTPSNKVTEKGKYVELRCDPISGHTALYWYRQSLGQGPEFLIYFQGTGAADDSGLPNDRFFAVRPEGSVSTLKIQRTERGDSAVYLCASSSGNGGLETQYFGPGTRLLVL.

V gene TRBV24-1 combines with J gene TRBJ2-3; 8 nucleotides line up with TRBD1. This CDR3 region has 16 residues. Losses at the gene ends were 4 bases for V and 2 bases for J; bases not matched to a gene: 7. Germline-derived CDR1 and CDR2 are KGHDR and SFDVKD. CDR3 sequence: CATSDPGTGFTDTQYF. CDR3 sequence (DNA): TGTGCCACCAGTGACCCCGGGACAGGCTTCACAGATACGCAGTATTTT.

The V call is TRBV24-1, the J call TRBJ1-2, with 9 positions matching TRBD1. The CDR3 is 16 residues long. J was trimmed by 5 bases and V by 4 bases; bases with no gene match: 10. In germline, CDR1 is KGHDR, CDR2 SFDVKD. The CDR3 DNA sequence: TGTGCCACCAGTGAATTCGACGGGACAGGGAAGTATGGCTACACCTTC. As protein: CATSEFDGTGKYGYTF.

The V and J genes are TRBV5-6 and TRBJ2-7; TRBD1 agrees at 8 bases. The V gene's germline CDR1 is SGHDT and CDR2 YYEEEE. Germline trimming cut 4 bases from V and 3 bases from J; bases unmatched to any gene: 12. This CDR3 comprises 16 residues. CDR3 region: CASSHAGGRGIYEQYF. In nucleotides, the CDR3 is TGTGCCAGCAGCCACGCAGGGGGCCGGGGAATCTACGAGCAGTACTTC.

J is TRBJ1-2 and V is TRBV12-3 or TRBV12-4, with 7 positions matching TRBD1. V trimming: 7 bases; J trimming: 6 bases; junction bases outside the gene matches: 5. The CDR3 is 12 residues long. The CDR3 nucleotides are TGTGCCAGCATACACAGGGGACATGGCTACACCTTC. Amino acids: CASIHRGHGYTF.

The chain joins TRBV2 to TRBJ1-2; D call uncertain. Per the germline V gene, CDR1 is SNHLY and CDR2 is FYNNEI. This CDR3 contains 14 residues. V was cut by 2 bases and J by 0 bases, with 7 bases left in between. CDR3 residues: CASSERVTNYGYTF. The CDR3 coding sequence is TGTGCCAGCAGTGAAAGAGTAACTAACTATGGCTACACCTTC. The whole variable domain, remainder taken from reference TRBV2 and TRBJ1-2, is EPEVTQTPSHQVTQMGQEVILRCVPISNHLYFYWYRQILGQKVEFLVSFYNNEISEKSEIFDDQFSVERPDGSNFTLKIRSTKLEDSAMYFCASSERVTNYGYTFGSGTRLTVV.

This sequence joins TRBV7-8 and TRBJ2-7; TRBD1 is a possible D gene (5 bases). Germline assignment: CDR1 SGHVS and CDR2 FQNEAQ. CDR3 length equals 15 residues. The V gene lost 5 bases and the J gene lost 0 bases, with 14 bases spanning the gap. The CDR3 DNA reads as TGTGCCAGCAGCCACAGGCGGCTAAGCTCCTACGAGCAGTACTTC. Translation gives CASSHRRLSSYEQYF.

The chain has TRBV5-1 and TRBJ2-1, with D hard to call. Trimming removed 4 bases at V and 12 bases at J, with 11 bases between. The CDR3 extends over 11 amino acids. Germline lookup yields CDR1 SGHRS and CDR2 YFSETQ. Here the CDR3 reads CASSLPGPQFF. CDR3 nucleotides: TGCGCCAGCAGCCTACCAGGTCCGCAGTTCTTC.

This sequence joins TRBV14 and TRBJ2-5; a possible D gene is TRBD2 (6 bases). Trimming stripped 4 bases from V and 7 bases from J, with 22 bases between. Germline CDR1 SGHDN, CDR2 FVKESK. This CDR3 comprises 16 residues. DNA of the CDR3: TGTGCCAGCAGCCCCTCGACATGGGACTTCGAGGGGACCCAGTACTTC. It yields the protein CASSPSTWDFEGTQYF.

This chain joins TRBV27 and TRBJ2-1; 7 bases line up with TRBD2. The CDR3 contains 15 residues. Trimming at V came to 6 bases and at J to 4 bases, leaving 9 bases not matched to a gene. Per the germline V gene, CDR1 is MNHEY and CDR2 is SMNVEV (reference sequence). The CDR3 sequence: CASRPSGNYYNEQFF. The CDR3 nucleotides are TGTGCCAGCAGACCGAGCGGGAACTATTACAATGAGCAGTTCTTC.

The chain is built from TRBV6-5 and TRBJ2-3; 8 bases match TRBD2. The CDR3 sequence is 15 residues long. V was pared by 4 bases and J by 4 bases, with 7 bases of the junction left unmatched. CDR1 MNHEY and CDR2 SVGAGI come from the germline V gene. CDR3 residues: CASSSRAGGADTQYF. The CDR3 DNA follows: TGTGCCAGCAGTTCCCGTGCGGGAGGAGCAGATACGCAGTATTTT.

This clone appeared a few times. The rearrangement uses TRBV14 and TRBJ2-7; 8 positions agree with TRBD1. The V gene end was trimmed by 2 bases and the J gene end by 6 bases; junction bases not matched to a gene: 3. The CDR3 is 13 residues long. In germline, CDR1 is SGHDN, CDR2 FVKESK. Here the CDR3 reads CASSQIQGGEQYF. For the CDR3, the DNA is TGTGCCAGCAGCCAAATACAGGGGGGCGAGCAGTACTTC.

This clone was recorded a few times. The chain combines TRBV24-1 with TRBJ2-4, with 10 bases lining up with TRBD1. Germline V gives CDR1 KGHDR, CDR2 SFDVKD. V lost 4 bases to trimming and J lost 8 bases; unmatched junction nucleotides: 4. The CDR3 spans 14 residues. The CDR3 protein is CATSEGQGRYIQYF. CDR3 bases: TGTGCCACCAGTGAGGGACAGGGGAGATACATTCAGTACTTC.

The chain has TRBV18 and TRBJ1-6; 10 bases are shared with TRBD1. Germline trimming cut 3 bases from V and 14 bases from J; bases unmatched to any gene: 16. The CDR3 contains 17 residues. CDR1 KGHSH and CDR2 LQKENI come from the germline V gene. Here the CDR3 reads CASSPNLSTGGIESLHF. CDR3 bases: TGTGCCAGCTCACCTAACCTATCGACAGGGGGCATCGAATCCCTCCACTTT. Based on the CDR3 plus reference TRBV18 and TRBJ1-6, the full variable domain is NAGVMQNPRHLVRRRGQEARLRCSPMKGHSHVYWYRQLPEEGLKFMVYLQKENIIDESGMPKERFSAEFPKEGPSILRIQQVVRGDSAAYFCASSPNLSTGGIESLHFGNGTRLTVT.

The chain employs TRBV9 and TRBJ1-1, with no clear D. The CDR3 is 11 amino acids. Trimming removed 4 bases from V and 3 bases from J, with 4 bases in between. Germline values: CDR1 SGDLS, CDR2 YYNGEE. CDR3: CASSRDTEAFF. In DNA form, the CDR3 reads TGTGCCAGCAGCCGCGACACTGAAGCTTTCTTT.

The J gene is TRBJ2-4, the V gene TRBV6-5; D is perhaps TRBD1 (5 bases). V lost 0 bases to trimming and J lost 0 bases, with 9 bases between them. Germline CDR1 reads MNHEY; CDR2 reads SVGAGI. There are 16 residues in the CDR3. In DNA, the CDR3 is TGTGCCAGCAGTTACTCGACAGCTCTAGCCAAAAACATTCAGTACTTC. Encoded protein: CASSYSTALAKNIQYF.

This chain uses TRBV6-4 with TRBJ2-3, with no clear D. Germline CDR1 MRHNA, CDR2 SNTAGT. There are 14 residues in the CDR3. V shed 0 bases and J shed 8 bases, with 12 bases lying between them. The CDR3 protein is CASSDSMRSATQYF. In DNA, the CDR3 is TGTGCCAGCAGTGACTCGATGAGGTCGGCTACGCAGTATTTT.

V gene TRBV4-3 combines with J gene TRBJ2-3; 11 bases fit TRBD2. The V segment lost 0 bases and the J segment 0 bases; nucleotides outside the gene matches: 11. This CDR3 has 20 residues. Germline CDR1 and CDR2: LGHNA and YSLEER. In DNA form, the CDR3 reads TGCGCCAGCAGCCAAGATATGGTGGCTAGCGGGAGGACTAGCACAGATACGCAGTATTTT. Residues: CASSQDMVASGRTSTDTQYF.

This chain links TRBV6-5 with TRBJ2-7, with 12 bases that match TRBD2. The CDR3 runs to 15 residues. With 5 bases clipped from V and 6 bases from J, the junction kept 8 bases outside the gene matches. Germline V gene data show CDR1 as MNHEY and CDR2 as SVGAGI. CDR3 sequence reads: CASSRLAGGGLEQYF. The DNA of the CDR3 is TGTGCCAGCAGTAGGCTAGCGGGAGGGGGGCTCGAGCAGTACTTC.